This entry features one TCR beta chain sequence. Antigen unknown. This record belongs to a study of post-analysis software for immune sequencing data. Researchers reported that TCR beta cDNA libraries carried unique molecular identifiers. Via MiXCR, TCRdb re-called the PCR reads, giving one row per CDR3 protein. The data show about 460,000 distinct CDR3 sequences, roughly 45% seen once. The CDR3 is 10 residues long. Per the germline V gene, CDR1 is MGHRA and CDR2 is YSYEKL. Trimming left V 10 bases short and J 7 bases short, with 8 bases between. Study observations and caveats: Relative to controls, patients had a few TRBV segments at higher frequency, with TRBV5-6, TRBV5-1 and TRBV20-1 among these. Normalized Chao1 diversity was significantly reduced in patients versus controls.

This receptor was taken from a girl aged 10-17 years with multiple sclerosis. Sample: blood. The chain is built from TRBV4-1 and TRBJ2-1; the D is unclear. The CDR3: CANTVNEQFF. The CDR3, as DNA: TGCGCCAACACGGTAAATGAGCAGTTCTTC.